These 30 T cell receptor beta chains originate from one sample sequenced in a study of T cell responses to AZD1222 COVID-19 vaccine. Clones were read by immunoSEQ multiplex PCR, and TCRdb kept only the in-frame ones, dropping some. Seen here are roughly 120,000 clones, about nine tenths observed once, and the top ten hold roughly 7.7%. Material: peripheral blood, obtained on day 0 of AZD1222 vaccination. The receptors come from an adult in good health.

The rearrangement joins TRBV7-3 to TRBJ2-5; no reliable D call. Trimming cost V 2 bases and J 4 bases, with 11 bases left between them. From germline, CDR1 is SGHTA and CDR2 FQGTGA. The CDR3 has 14 residues. CDR3 in amino acids: CASSLASWGETQYF. DNA of the CDR3: TGTGCCAGCAGCTTAGCCTCATGGGGAGAGACCCAGTACTTC.

This chain joins TRBV5-1 and TRBJ2-7; a weak D match, TRBD2 (5 bases). The germline V gene encodes CDR1 SGHRS and CDR2 YFSETQ. V gave up 0 bases and J gave up 2 bases, with 12 bases separating them. CDR3 size: 15 residues. This CDR3 is CASSLGSSSPYEQYF. The CDR3 bases are TGCGCCAGCAGCTTGGGCTCTAGCTCCCCCTACGAGCAGTACTTC. Full variable domain (outside the CDR3, taken from reference TRBV5-1 and TRBJ2-7): KAGVTQTPRYLIKTRGQQVTLSCSPISGHRSVSWYQQTPGQGLQFLFEYFSETQRNKGNFPGRFSGRQFSNSRSEMNVSTLELGDSALYLCASSLGSSSPYEQYFGPGTRLTVT.

The chain employs TRBV6-1 and TRBJ2-4; 8 nucleotides match TRBD2. The CDR3 covers 16 residues. The ends lost 4 bases at V and 3 bases at J; junction bases unmatched: 8. Germline-derived CDR1 and CDR2 are MNHNS and SASEGT. The DNA for the CDR3 is TGTGCCAGCAGTGTACCCACCGCGGGGGGCAAAAACATTCAGTACTTC. Its protein is CASSVPTAGGKNIQYF.

The genes are TRBV3-1 (or the pseudogene TRBV3-2) and TRBJ2-4; 7 bases map to TRBD2. Germline V gene lookup returns CDR1 LGHDT and CDR2 YNNKEL (reference sequence). With V trimmed by 0 bases and J by 3 bases, 8 bases remained unmatched. This CDR3 spans 17 amino acids. In nucleotides, the CDR3 is TGTGCCAGCAGCCAAGATAATCAAGCGGGGTACAAAAACATTCAGTACTTC. This sequence encodes CASSQDNQAGYKNIQYF.

The CDR3 region is CASGQGYEGLARETQYF. The CDR3 DNA is TGTGCCAGCGGCCAGGGGTACGAGGGACTAGCTAGGGAGACCCAGTACTTC. The chain employs TRBV2 and TRBJ2-5, with 9 bases identical to TRBD2. The CDR3 covers 17 residues. The germline gives CDR1 SNHLY, CDR2 FYNNEI. The V gene end was trimmed by 8 bases and the J gene end by 5 bases; junction bases not matched to a gene: 18.

The genes are TRBV4-2 and TRBJ2-2; 10 bases fit TRBD2. There are 17 residues in the CDR3. Looked up from germline, CDR1 is LGHNA and CDR2 is YNFKEQ. The J segment lost 5 bases and the V segment lost 4 bases, leaving 10 bases of the junction unmatched. CDR3 sequence (DNA): TGTGCCAGCAGCCCCGGGGGATTAGCGGGAGGAACCGGGGAGCTGTTTTTT. Translated, it gives CASSPGGLAGGTGELFF.

This clone was seen just once. This chain connects TRBV2 to TRBJ2-1; maybe TRBD1 (6 bases). V gave up 3 bases and J gave up 5 bases, with 14 bases separating them. This CDR3 region has 15 residues. Germline-derived CDR1 and CDR2 are SNHLY and FYNNEI. CDR3 in DNA: TGTGCCAGCAGTGAGAGGGGGACGTCTGACAATGAGCAGTTCTTC. This translates into CASSERGTSDNEQFF.

The chain carries TRBV5-1 and TRBJ1-2; 7 nucleotides agree with TRBD1. V lost 3 bases, J lost 0 bases, and 5 bases stayed unmatched. Germline values: CDR1 SGHRS, CDR2 YFSETQ. CDR3 size: 15 residues. For the CDR3, the DNA is TGCGCCAGCAGCTCGGGAGGACAGGCTAACTATGGCTACACCTTC. It yields the protein CASSSGGQANYGYTF. Together with reference TRBV5-1 and TRBJ1-2, the CDR3 gives the full variable domain: KAGVTQTPRYLIKTRGQQVTLSCSPISGHRSVSWYQQTPGQGLQFLFEYFSETQRNKGNFPGRFSGRQFSNSRSEMNVSTLELGDSALYLCASSSGGQANYGYTFGSGTRLTVV.

J is TRBJ2-1 and V is TRBV7-2; possible D gene TRBD1, 6 bases. Trimming shortened V by 5 bases and J by 8 bases, and 13 bases separated the two germline ends. This CDR3 has 13 residues. Germline CDR1 SGHTA, CDR2 FQGNSA. CDR3 sequence reads: CASSLGAGYEQFF. The DNA for the CDR3 is TGTGCCAGCAGCCTGGGGGCAGGCTATGAGCAGTTCTTC.

CDR3 sequence (DNA): TGCGCCAGCAGCTTACTCCGGGTGAACACTGAAGCTTTCTTT. It encodes CASSLLRVNTEAFF. The chain is built from TRBV5-1 and TRBJ1-1; D call uncertain. With 2 bases removed from V and 0 bases from J, the gap between germline ends came to 8 bases. This CDR3 region has 14 residues. Germline CDR1 SGHRS, CDR2 YFSETQ.

This chain's CDR3 is CASRDVNYEQYF. The CDR3 coding sequence is TGTGCCAGCCGGGACGTAAACTACGAGCAGTACTTC. The chain has TRBV25-1 and TRBJ2-7; perhaps D is TRBD1 or TRBD2 (5 bases each). V lost 8 bases, J lost 3 bases, and 11 bases lay in between. From germline, CDR1 is MGHDK and CDR2 SYGVNS. The CDR3 has 12 residues.

This chain links TRBV11-3 with TRBJ2-7, with 8 positions matching TRBD2. The CDR3 is 15 amino acids. J was trimmed by 0 bases and V by 5 bases; bases with no gene match: 6. Germline V gene data show CDR1 as SGHNT and CDR2 as YENEEA. CDR3 amino acids: CASSPRSGSSYEQYF. The CDR3, as DNA: TGTGCCAGCAGCCCCCGAAGCGGGAGCTCCTACGAGCAGTACTTC.

This clone has more than one count but fewer than ten. The chain employs TRBV4-3 and TRBJ1-2; D possibly corresponds to TRBD1 (5 bases). V was shortened by 0 bases and J by 5 bases, with 16 bases between the two germline ends. Germline loops: CDR1 LGHNA, CDR2 YSLEER. The CDR3 runs to 16 residues. The CDR3 sequence is CASSQDTAGRAYGYTF. The CDR3 region has the DNA TGCGCCAGCAGCCAAGATACCGCCGGCAGGGCGTATGGCTACACCTTC.

The genes are TRBV2 and TRBJ2-2; 9 bases map to TRBD2. Germline V gives CDR1 SNHLY, CDR2 FYNNEI. CDR3 length equals 14 residues. The trim removed 7 bases at V and 0 bases at J, leaving 0 bases unmatched. Here the CDR3 reads CASKRGANTGELFF. The CDR3 nucleotides read TGTGCCAGCAAGCGGGGGGCGAACACCGGGGAGCTGTTTTTT.

The chain joins TRBV6-6 to TRBJ1-2; D gene unclear. V was clipped by 3 bases and J by 7 bases, with 9 bases between them. The germline V gene encodes CDR1 MNHNY and CDR2 SVGAGI (reference sequence). This CDR3 contains 12 residues. CDR3 sequence reads: CASSYGERGYTF. CDR3 coding DNA: TGTGCCAGCAGTTATGGGGAGCGTGGCTACACCTTC.

The chain carries TRBV5-1 and TRBJ1-1, with 7 positions matching TRBD1. The germline CDR1 and CDR2 sequences are SGHRS and YFSETQ. The V gene end was trimmed by 4 bases and the J gene end by 4 bases; junction bases not matched to a gene: 7. The length of the CDR3 is 14 residues. The CDR3 sequence is CASSETGQLTEAFF. As DNA, the CDR3 is TGCGCCAGCAGCGAGACAGGGCAGCTCACTGAAGCTTTCTTT.

V and J are TRBV20-1 and TRBJ2-7; TRBD1 agrees at 7 bases. The trim removed 3 bases at V and 0 bases at J, leaving 8 bases unmatched. CDR1 DFQATT and CDR2 SNEGSKA come from the germline V gene (reference sequence). This CDR3 is built from 15 residues. CDR3 coding DNA: TGCAGTGCTAGTGTACAGGGGTTGAGCTCCTACGAGCAGTACTTC. It translates to CSASVQGLSSYEQYF.

The V and J genes are TRBV24-1 and TRBJ1-2; tentative D call: TRBD1 (6 bases). Germline V gene sequence: CDR1 KGHDR, CDR2 SFDVKD. This CDR3 is built from 14 residues. V dropped 1 base and J dropped 7 bases, with 12 bases sitting between them. The CDR3: CATSDLGTPIGYTF. As DNA, the CDR3 is TGTGCCACCAGTGATTTAGGGACACCGATTGGCTACACCTTC.

This rearrangement joins TRBV2 to TRBJ2-1, with D perhaps matching TRBD2 (6 bases). This CDR3 comprises 17 residues. Trimming cost V 6 bases and J 0 bases, with 18 bases left between them. Germline V gives CDR1 SNHLY, CDR2 FYNNEI. The CDR3 sequence is CASSAGSLLNSYNEQFF. CDR3 DNA: TGTGCCAGCAGCGCGGGGTCTCTCCTCAACTCCTACAATGAGCAGTTCTTC.

This chain links TRBV7-9 with TRBJ2-5, with 7 bases identical to TRBD2. Trimming at V came to 1 base and at J to 0 bases, leaving 2 bases not matched to a gene. The CDR3 sequence is 15 residues long. CDR1 is SEHNR and CDR2 is FQNEAQ in the germline V gene (reference sequence). CDR3 DNA sequence: TGTGCCAGCAGCTTAGGGGGGGGACACCAAGAGACCCAGTACTTC. Translating it yields CASSLGGGHQETQYF.

The rearrangement links TRBV5-4 to TRBJ1-4; D is perhaps TRBD1 (5 bases). V was cut by 4 bases and J by 3 bases, with 16 bases left in between. Germline V CDR1 and CDR2: SGHNT, YYREEE (reference sequence). The CDR3 totals 16 residues. CDR3 amino acids: CASSIDPGRPNEKLFF. In DNA form, the CDR3 reads TGTGCCAGCAGCATAGATCCGGGACGGCCTAATGAAAAACTGTTTTTT.

The rearrangement uses TRBV6-6 and TRBJ2-5; D ambiguous. This CDR3 is 12 amino acids long. CDR1 and CDR2 (germline): MNHNY, SVGAGI (reference sequence). Trimming left V 4 bases short and J 7 bases short, with 10 bases between. CDR3 DNA sequence: TGTGCCAGCAGTTCCGTCTTTGGGACCCAGTACTTC. It is translated as CASSSVFGTQYF.

The chain carries TRBV2 and TRBJ2-5; the D is unclear. The germline CDR1 and CDR2 sequences are SNHLY and FYNNEI. The CDR3 is 16 amino acids. V lost 4 bases and J lost 4, with 19 bases in between. CDR3 sequence: CASSVGTLIRRETQYF. CDR3 nucleotides: TGTGCCAGCAGTGTCGGCACCTTAATCCGGCGAGAGACCCAGTACTTC. Supplemented by reference TRBV2 and TRBJ2-5, the full variable domain reads EPEVTQTPSHQVTQMGQEVILRCVPISNHLYFYWYRQILGQKVEFLVSFYNNEISEKSEIFDDQFSVERPDGSNFTLKIRSTKLEDSAMYFCASSVGTLIRRETQYFGPGTRLLVL.

V and J are TRBV5-1 and TRBJ2-2; D gene uncertain. The CDR3 length is 15 residues. Germline V gene lookup returns CDR1 SGHRS and CDR2 YFSETQ. V lost 0 bases and J 7 bases, leaving 13 bases between the germline ends. The chain's CDR3 is CASSLGPTSGGELFF. CDR3 DNA sequence: TGCGCCAGCAGCTTGGGGCCCACCTCGGGCGGGGAGCTGTTTTTT.

The chain employs TRBV13 and TRBJ2-7; D is perhaps TRBD1 (6 bases). The germline CDR1 and CDR2 sequences are PRHDT and FYEKMQ (reference sequence). With 6 bases removed from V and 5 bases from J, the gap between germline ends came to 20 bases. This CDR3 is 15 amino acids long. CDR3 bases: TGTGCCAGCAGTATAGATGAACAGGGATCAGACGAGCAGTACTTC. Its translation is CASSIDEQGSDEQYF.

This chain joins TRBV13 and TRBJ2-1, with unresolved D. The CDR3 spans 16 residues. Germline CDR1 and CDR2: PRHDT and FYEKMQ (reference sequence). Deletions cut 5 bases from V and 0 bases from J, with 14 bases between. The CDR3 region has the DNA TGTGCCAGCAGCCCCGGCAGCCAGAGCTCCTACAATGAGCAGTTCTTC. Residues: CASSPGSQSSYNEQFF.

The V gene is TRBV4-2, the J gene TRBJ1-2; no clear D gene. The length of the CDR3 is 12 residues. V was pared by 4 bases and J by 7 bases, with 10 bases between. Per germline, CDR1 LGHNA and CDR2 YNFKEQ. CDR3 loop: CASSPEGFGYTF. The DNA of the CDR3 is TGTGCCAGCAGCCCCGAAGGGTTTGGCTACACCTTC.

The rearrangement joins TRBV27 to TRBJ1-1; 8 bases match TRBD1. The V segment lost 4 bases and the J segment 3 bases; nucleotides outside the gene matches: 7. The germline gives CDR1 MNHEY, CDR2 SMNVEV (reference sequence). The CDR3 sequence is 15 residues long. In DNA, the CDR3 is TGTGCCAGCAGTTCCCAGGGGGCTGGCGACACTGAAGCTTTCTTT. Protein product: CASSSQGAGDTEAFF.

The chain links TRBV25-1 to TRBJ1-6; 7 bases are a match to TRBD1. Germline values: CDR1 MGHDK, CDR2 SYGVNS. Germline trimming cut 8 bases from V and 10 bases from J; bases unmatched to any gene: 11. The CDR3 runs 14 residues. CDR3 loop: CASGSDWDSSPLHF. The CDR3 DNA is TGTGCCAGCGGCTCAGACTGGGACAGCTCACCCCTCCACTTT.

The rearrangement links TRBV19 to TRBJ2-7, with D possibly TRBD2 on 5 matching bases. Per the germline V gene, CDR1 is LNHDA and CDR2 is SQIVND (reference sequence). This CDR3 comprises 14 residues. The germline V and J ends were trimmed by 5 bases and 0 bases, with 11 bases remaining between them. CDR3 nucleotide sequence: TGTGCCAGTAGTGTGGACTCCAACTCCTACGAGCAGTACTTC. This encodes CASSVDSNSYEQYF. Complete variable domain (other parts from reference TRBV19 and TRBJ2-7): DGGITQSPKYLFRKEGQNVTLSCEQNLNHDAMYWYRQDPGQGLRLIYYSQIVNDFQKGDIAEGYSVSREKKESFPLTVTSAQKNPTAFYLCASSVDSNSYEQYFGPGTRLTVT.